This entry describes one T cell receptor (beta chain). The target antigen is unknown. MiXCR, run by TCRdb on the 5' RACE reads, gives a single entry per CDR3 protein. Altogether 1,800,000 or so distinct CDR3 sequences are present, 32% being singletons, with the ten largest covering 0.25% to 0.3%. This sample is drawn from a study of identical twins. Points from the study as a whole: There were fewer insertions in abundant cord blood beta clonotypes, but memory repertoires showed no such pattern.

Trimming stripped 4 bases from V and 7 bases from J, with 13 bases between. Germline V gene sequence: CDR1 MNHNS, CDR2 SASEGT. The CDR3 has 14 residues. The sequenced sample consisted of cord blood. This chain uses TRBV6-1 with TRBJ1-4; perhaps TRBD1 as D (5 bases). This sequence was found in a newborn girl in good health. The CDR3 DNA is TGTGCCAGCAGTGGGATAGGGACCGGTGAAAAACTGTTTTTT. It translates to CASSGIGTGEKLFF.